The 29 T cell receptor beta chains below all came from one sample that was sequenced in a study of blood T cell repertoires in COVID-19. Produced via immunoSEQ multiplex PCR; TCRdb's table is partial and in-frame only. This sample has 250,000 to 300,000 clones, with 84% found just once. What was sequenced was PBMCs or T cells enriched from blood (not recorded which). These receptors all come from a man aged 25 to 40 with acute COVID-19.

This sequence joins TRBV11-2 and TRBJ2-4; 7 nucleotides align to TRBD1. This CDR3 has 17 residues. The J segment lost 2 bases and the V segment lost 4 bases, leaving 11 bases of the junction unmatched. Germline lookup yields CDR1 SGHAT and CDR2 FQNNGV. CDR3 in amino acids: CASSSRQGSSTKNIQYF. In nucleotides, the CDR3 is TGTGCCAGCAGCTCCCGACAGGGATCCTCGACCAAAAACATTCAGTACTTC.

V is TRBV10-2 and J is TRBJ2-7, with D possibly matching TRBD2 (7 bases). The ends were cut back, 4 bases at V and 7 bases at J, with 20 bases in the middle. This CDR3 contains 15 residues. The germline gives CDR1 WSHSY, CDR2 SAAADI. CDR3 nucleotide sequence: TGCGCCAGCAGTGGATCGTTGGCGGGGGCCGGAGAGCAGTACGTC. It is translated as CASSGSLAGAGEQYV.

V is TRBV24-1 and J is TRBJ2-3, with TRBD2 as a possible D gene (6 bases). The germline CDR1 and CDR2 sequences are KGHDR and SFDVKD. Trimming took off 5 bases at V and 0 bases at J, with 11 bases between the two ends. The CDR3 covers 15 residues. The CDR3: CATSVGGSSTDTQYF. CDR3 nucleotides: TGTGCCACCAGTGTGGGAGGCTCAAGCACAGATACGCAGTATTTT.

The gene calls are TRBV10-3 and TRBJ1-1, with D hard to call. The germline V and J ends were trimmed by 4 bases and 0 bases, with 9 bases remaining between them. The CDR3 runs 14 residues. Germline V lookup: CDR1 ENHRY, CDR2 SYGVKD. The CDR3 nucleotides read TGTGCCATCAGTGGCCCGGGTCTGAACACTGAAGCTTTCTTT. Translating gives CAISGPGLNTEAFF.

The chain uses TRBV18 and TRBJ1-2; no firm D call. There are 14 residues in the CDR3. Trimming took 2 bases from V and 4 from J, leaving 11 bases between them. Germline CDR1 is KGHSH and CDR2 is LQKENI. The CDR3 here is CASSPSPDPYGYTF. CDR3 in DNA: TGTGCCAGCTCACCATCGCCAGATCCCTATGGCTACACCTTC.

The gene calls are TRBV5-4 and TRBJ2-4; 8 bases are a match to TRBD2. CDR3 size: 14 residues. Germline V gene lookup returns CDR1 SGHNT and CDR2 YYREEE (reference sequence). V trimming: 4 bases; J trimming: 9 bases; junction bases outside the gene matches: 9. The CDR3 coding sequence is TGTGCCAGCAGCCGCGGCCCCGGGGGGGGCATTCAGTACTTC. It codes for CASSRGPGGGIQYF.

The rearrangement joins TRBV11-2 to TRBJ2-1, with TRBD2 matching 9 bases. Germline lookup yields CDR1 SGHAT and CDR2 FQNNGV. The CDR3 has 15 amino acids. V was pared by 2 bases and J by 9 bases, with 8 bases of the junction left unmatched. CDR3 sequence: CASSLLQTSGVEQFF. CDR3 bases: TGTGCCAGCAGCTTACTCCAGACTAGCGGCGTTGAGCAGTTCTTC. The whole variable domain, filled in from reference TRBV11-2 and TRBJ2-1, reads EAGVAQSPRYKIIEKRQSVAFWCNPISGHATLYWYQQILGQGPKLLIQFQNNGVVDDSQLPKDRFSAERLKGVDSTLKIQPAKLEDSAVYLCASSLLQTSGVEQFFGPGTRLTVL.

A remark on this clone: An end of the junction does not agree with germline; a read error may underlie this. V and J are TRBV5-1 and TRBJ2-5; D call uncertain. The CDR3 runs to 13 residues. Germline V CDR1 and CDR2: SGHRS, YFSETQ. This CDR3 reads CASSLAVGETQYF. The CDR3, as DNA: TGTGCCAGCAGCTTGGCGGTCGGAGAGACCCAGTACTTC. The complete variable domain, with remaining parts taken from reference TRBV5-1 and TRBJ2-5, reads KAGVTQTPRYLIKTRGQQVTLSCSPISGHRSVSWYQQTPGQGLQFLFEYFSETQRNKGNFPGRFSGRQFSNSRSEMNVSTLELGDSALYLCASSLAVGETQYFGPGTRLLVL.

There are a few counts of this clone. The chain employs TRBV6-5 and TRBJ2-7, with TRBD2 as a possible D gene (6 bases). The V end lost 6 bases, the J end lost 6 bases, and 15 bases lay between the germline ends. Germline loops: CDR1 MNHEY, CDR2 SVGAGI. This CDR3 region has 13 residues. This CDR3 reads CASSRRWGGEQYV. The DNA for the CDR3 is TGTGCCAGCAGCCGCCGGTGGGGAGGCGAGCAGTACGTC.

The V call is TRBV11-2, the J call TRBJ1-2; D is perhaps TRBD1 (6 bases). CDR3 size: 12 residues. From germline, CDR1 is SGHAT and CDR2 FQNNGV. V was shortened by 5 bases and J by 4 bases, with 8 bases between the two germline ends. The CDR3 loop is CASSGTTYGYTF. The CDR3, as DNA: TGTGCCAGCAGCGGGACAACCTATGGCTACACCTTC.

V gene TRBV9 combines with J gene TRBJ2-3; 7 bases line up with TRBD2. The V segment lost 1 base and the J segment 4 bases; nucleotides outside the gene matches: 6. Per the germline V gene, CDR1 is SGDLS and CDR2 is YYNGEE. The CDR3 is 15 residues long. This chain's CDR3 is CASSVQSRGADTQYF. CDR3 DNA sequence: TGTGCCAGCAGCGTACAGTCCCGGGGGGCAGATACGCAGTATTTT.

V gene TRBV11-3 combines with J gene TRBJ2-1, with a possible D match to TRBD1 (5 bases). The CDR3 consists of 17 residues. The V end was cut by 5 bases, the J end by 4 bases, with 21 bases between. CDR1 is SGHNT, CDR2 YENEEA, per germline. CDR3 region: CASSTHASGPLYNEQFF. The DNA of the CDR3 is TGTGCCAGCAGCACCCACGCCTCAGGGCCCCTTTACAATGAGCAGTTCTTC.

The J gene is TRBJ2-1, the V gene TRBV27, with D unclear. The ends were cut back, 0 bases at V and 0 bases at J, with 9 bases in the middle. Germline-derived CDR1 and CDR2 are MNHEY and SMNVEV (reference sequence). This CDR3 has 16 residues. This chain's CDR3 is CASSLSAVTSYNEQFF. The CDR3 coding sequence is TGTGCCAGCAGTTTATCGGCCGTCACCTCCTACAATGAGCAGTTCTTC.

This chain links TRBV24-1 with TRBJ2-1; D is unclear. The length of the CDR3 is 16 residues. The V gene lost 7 bases and the J gene lost 5 bases, with 20 bases spanning the gap. The germline gives CDR1 KGHDR, CDR2 SFDVKD. As DNA, the CDR3 is TGTGCCACCAGCCGGAGACGGAGCCTATCCCACAATGAGCAGTTCTTC. It codes for CATSRRRSLSHNEQFF.

Points on this clone: A junction boundary mismatches the germline segment, possibly from a read error. The V gene is TRBV5-1, the J gene TRBJ2-2, with 10 bases identical to TRBD1. The germline gives CDR1 SGHRS, CDR2 YFSETQ. The CDR3 consists of 15 residues. CDR3 region: CASSPGQGRSGELFF. CDR3 nucleotides: TGTGCCAGCAGCCCGGGACAGGGGAGGTCCGGGGAGCTGTTTTTT.

CDR3 sequence: CASSFIGAGGSEAFF. CDR3 nucleotide sequence: TGCGCCAGCAGCTTTATTGGGGCCGGGGGGTCTGAAGCTTTCTTT. The chain links TRBV5-1 to TRBJ1-1; weak D call: TRBD1 (5 bases). CDR1 and CDR2 from the germline V gene are SGHRS and YFSETQ. The CDR3 spans 15 residues. Trimming cost V 2 bases and J 6 bases, with 17 bases left between them.

The genes are TRBV9 and TRBJ2-1; D ambiguous. The germline gives CDR1 SGDLS, CDR2 YYNGEE. V lost 2 bases to trimming and J lost 7 bases, with 13 bases between them. This CDR3 is 14 amino acids long. CDR3 DNA sequence: TGTGCCAGCAGCGTGGCAGCCACGGGTAATGAGCAGTTCTTC. It translates to CASSVAATGNEQFF. Filled out from reference TRBV9 and TRBJ2-1, the complete variable domain reads DSGVTQTPKHLITATGQRVTLRCSPRSGDLSVYWYQQSLDQGLQFLIQYYNGEERAKGNILERFSAQQFPDLHSELNLSSLELGDSALYFCASSVAATGNEQFFGPGTRLTVL.

The chain links TRBV7-9 to TRBJ1-5, with TRBD1 matching 7 bases. V gave up 4 bases and J gave up 4 bases; unmatched junction bases: 7. The CDR3 totals 15 residues. Germline values: CDR1 SEHNR, CDR2 FQNEAQ (reference sequence). In nucleotides, the CDR3 is TGTGCCAGCAGCTCATCGGGACAGTTAAATCAGCCCCAGCATTTT. It encodes CASSSSGQLNQPQHF.

The chain couples TRBV6-5 to TRBJ1-5; no reliable D call. Per germline, CDR1 MNHEY and CDR2 SVGAGI. The germline V and J ends were trimmed by 0 bases and 7 bases, with 13 bases remaining between them. This CDR3 region has 15 residues. This CDR3 is CASSYSRNGNQPQHF. As DNA, the CDR3 is TGTGCCAGCAGTTACTCGAGAAACGGGAACCAGCCCCAGCATTTT.

The chain uses TRBV5-5 and TRBJ2-3; TRBD2 is a possible D gene (5 bases). V lost 1 base and J lost 4, with 10 bases in between. CDR3 length equals 14 residues. In germline, CDR1 is SGHKS, CDR2 YYEKEE (reference sequence). DNA of the CDR3: TGTGCCAGCAGCTTGCTAGGGAGTGCAGATACGCAGTATTTT. Translated, it gives CASSLLGSADTQYF.

The chain couples TRBV7-2 to TRBJ1-5; D remains unclear. With 3 bases removed from V and 2 bases from J, the gap between germline ends came to 8 bases. There are 14 residues in the CDR3. Germline lookup yields CDR1 SGHTA and CDR2 FQGNSA. Here the CDR3 DNA reads TGTGCCAGCAGCTTTAAAGGAGGCAATCAGCCCCAGCATTTT. Protein: CASSFKGGNQPQHF.

The chain joins TRBV24-1 to TRBJ1-4; 7 bases are shared with TRBD1. The germline CDR1 and CDR2 sequences are KGHDR and SFDVKD. The CDR3 runs 15 residues. Trimming cost V 3 bases and J 8 bases; bases outside gene matches: 8. The CDR3 DNA is TGTGCCACCAGTGATCCCGGGACAGTCGGGGAAAAACTGTTTTTT. Protein sequence: CATSDPGTVGEKLFF.

The chain couples TRBV6-5 to TRBJ2-3; 10 nucleotides line up with TRBD1. V lost 6 bases, J lost 4 bases, and 7 bases stayed unmatched. CDR1 MNHEY and CDR2 SVGAGI come from the germline V gene. The CDR3 length is 15 residues. The chain's CDR3 is CASRPTGGSADTQYF. CDR3 DNA: TGTGCCAGCAGGCCGACAGGGGGCAGCGCAGATACGCAGTATTTT.

V gene TRBV11-3 combines with J gene TRBJ1-1; possibly TRBD1 for D (6 bases). V was cut by 3 bases and J by 5 bases, with 16 bases left in between. CDR1 is SGHNT and CDR2 is YENEEA in the germline V gene. The CDR3 extends over 15 amino acids. CDR3 nucleotides: TGTGCCAGCAGCTTGGCGGGGGGCAGGGGTACTGAAGCTTTCTTT. Translated: CASSLAGGRGTEAFF.

This clone was observed a few times. The chain has TRBV7-3 and TRBJ1-2; no definite D call. V dropped 5 bases and J dropped 6 bases, with 22 bases sitting between them. From germline, CDR1 is SGHTA and CDR2 FQGTGA. This CDR3 contains 16 residues. The CDR3 protein is CASSPPVRVPLDGYTF. The CDR3 region has the DNA TGTGCCAGCAGCCCCCCTGTGAGGGTTCCTTTAGATGGCTACACCTTC.

This clone occurred a few times. The chain carries TRBV4-2 and TRBJ1-2, with D perhaps TRBD1 (6 bases). Trimming cost V 0 bases and J 5 bases, with 10 bases left between them. Germline loops: CDR1 LGHNA, CDR2 YNFKEQ. The CDR3 has 14 amino acids. CDR3: CASSQEDSSYGYTF. In DNA form, the CDR3 reads TGTGCCAGCAGCCAAGAGGACAGCAGTTATGGCTACACCTTC.

This clone showed up just once. The junction differs from germline at one of its ends, possibly a read error. The chain employs TRBV5-1 and TRBJ1-1; perhaps TRBD1 as D (6 bases). Germline CDR1 and CDR2: SGHRS and YFSETQ. This CDR3 contains 14 residues. CDR3: CASSFSPGDPEAFF. In nucleotides, the CDR3 is TGTGCCAGCAGCTTTTCCCCAGGGGATCCTGAAGCTTTCTTT.

V usage is TRBV7-8 and J usage is TRBJ1-1; tentatively, D is TRBD1 (5 bases). V shed 6 bases and J shed 1 base, with 18 bases lying between them. Germline assignment: CDR1 SGHVS and CDR2 FQNEAQ. This CDR3 is built from 16 residues. In nucleotides, the CDR3 is TGTGCCAGCAGTCCCGCTTCGCGGGGCCCGAACACTGAAGCTTTCTTT. This gives the protein CASSPASRGPNTEAFF.

The gene calls are TRBV6-5 and TRBJ1-2; D possibly corresponds to TRBD1 (5 bases). CDR3 size: 15 residues. Germline lookup yields CDR1 MNHEY and CDR2 SVGAGI. The germline V and J ends were trimmed by 4 bases and 2 bases, with 14 bases remaining between them. CDR3 sequence reads: CASSSAGRTNYGYTF. CDR3 nucleotide sequence: TGTGCCAGCAGTTCCGCGGGACGGACAAACTATGGCTACACCTTC.